The 14 T cell receptor beta chains given below trace back to one sample, sequenced in a study of blood T cells in healthy people across ages. Primed by a sample-barcoded 5' primer and a J-beta primer mix, a second PCR proceeded for 7 to 11 cycles. TCRdb analysed the 5' RACE reads with MiXCR anew, one entry per CDR3 protein. The table shows over a million distinct CDR3 sequences, with around 55% occurring only once. What was sequenced was blood. These receptors were taken from a man between 18 and 35 years old in good health.

The chain is built from TRBV3-1 and TRBJ1-2; maybe TRBD1 (5 bases). V lost 11 bases to trimming and J lost 7 bases, with 17 bases between them. Germline values: CDR1 LGHDT, CDR2 YNNKEL (reference sequence). The CDR3 is 12 residues long. The CDR3 DNA is TGTGCCGCGACAGCAGGGTTCGGTGGCTACACCTTC. Protein: CAATAGFGGYTF.

The chain joins TRBV27 to TRBJ2-1, with 7 positions matching TRBD2. Germline V CDR1 and CDR2: MNHEY, SMNVEV (reference sequence). V was clipped by 3 bases and J by 8 bases; unmatched bases: 10. The CDR3 has 15 amino acids. This CDR3 reads CASSFTGGGYDEQFF. The CDR3 nucleotides read TGTGCCAGCAGTTTTACTGGCGGGGGATACGATGAGCAGTTCTTC.

A single count supports this clonotype. The chain joins TRBV6-2 or TRBV6-3 to TRBJ2-5; 8 nucleotides match TRBD2. Germline assignment: CDR1 MNHEY and CDR2 SVGEGT. This CDR3 has 14 amino acids. After removal of 6 bases from V and 5 bases from J, the junction contained 8 bases not matched to a gene. Written as DNA, the CDR3 is TGTGCCAGCAGAGATCGGGGGGGCTGGGAGACCCAGTACTTC. As protein: CASRDRGGWETQYF.

This clonotype has a handful of counts. The chain recombines TRBV7-2 with TRBJ2-3; no firm D call. From germline, CDR1 is SGHTA and CDR2 FQGNSA. Trimming took off 5 bases at V and 2 bases at J, with 14 bases between the two ends. CDR3 length: 15 residues. The chain's CDR3 is CASSHTYTTTDTQYF. CDR3 nucleotides: TGTGCCAGCAGCCACACATATACCACCACAGATACGCAGTATTTT.

V usage is TRBV6-2 or TRBV6-3 and J usage is TRBJ2-7; D possibly corresponds to TRBD2 (6 bases). V gave up 2 bases and J gave up 7 bases, with 9 bases separating them. Germline V lookup: CDR1 MNHEY, CDR2 SVGEGT. This CDR3 comprises 12 residues. The CDR3 loop reads CASSYIAEEQYF. For the CDR3, the DNA is TGTGCCAGCAGTTACATAGCGGAAGAGCAGTACTTC.

The rearrangement links TRBV27 to TRBJ2-1, with 9 bases aligning to TRBD2. CDR3 length equals 13 residues. Germline V CDR1 and CDR2: MNHEY, SMNVEV (reference sequence). V dropped 8 bases and J dropped 9; count of bases not matched to a gene: 8. In DNA form, the CDR3 reads TGTGCCAGCCAGGGACTAGCTAATGGTGAGCAGTTCTTC. Translation: CASQGLANGEQFF.

This sequence joins TRBV25-1 and TRBJ2-7, with TRBD1 identical over 7 bases. The CDR3 spans 16 residues. V lost 3 bases to trimming and J lost 2 bases; unmatched junction nucleotides: 10. Germline V gene sequence: CDR1 MGHDK, CDR2 SYGVNS. The CDR3 DNA sequence: TGTGCCAGCAGTGATCCTTCACAGGGGCCGACCTACGAGCAGTACTTC. The encoded protein is CASSDPSQGPTYEQYF.

The V and J genes are TRBV24-1 and TRBJ2-1; 8 bases are a match to TRBD1. V shed 2 bases, J shed 8 bases, and the junction held 4 bases outside the gene matches. The CDR3 contains 14 residues. CDR1 is KGHDR and CDR2 is SFDVKD in the germline V gene. The CDR3 DNA is TGTGCCACCAGTGATTCGACAGGGGTGCATGAGCAGTTCTTC. Translation gives CATSDSTGVHEQFF.

As DNA, the CDR3 is TGTGCCAGCAGTTACGGCCGGGACACTGAAGCTTTCTTT. Translating it yields CASSYGRDTEAFF. V is TRBV6-5 and J is TRBJ1-1; D call uncertain. Germline V gene sequence: CDR1 MNHEY, CDR2 SVGAGI. The germline V and J ends were trimmed by 2 bases and 3 bases, with 7 bases remaining between them. CDR3 length equals 13 residues.

The chain links TRBV10-3 to TRBJ1-6; D gene ambiguous. The CDR3 has 14 amino acids. CDR1 ENHRY and CDR2 SYGVKD come from the germline V gene. V lost 4 bases and J lost 5, with 9 bases in between. The chain's CDR3 is CAISGETDNSPLHF. The CDR3 DNA follows: TGTGCCATCAGTGGGGAAACCGATAATTCACCCCTCCACTTT.

There are a few counts of this clonotype. The chain joins TRBV7-2 to TRBJ1-2; tentatively, D is TRBD1 (5 bases). Trimming took off 3 bases at V and 2 bases at J, with 10 bases between the two ends. Germline CDR1 and CDR2: SGHTA and FQGNSA. This CDR3 contains 14 residues. The CDR3 DNA sequence: TGTGCCAGCAGCTTCCCGGGACGGAACTATGGCTACACCTTC. Its protein is CASSFPGRNYGYTF.

This rearrangement joins TRBV2 to TRBJ2-7, with TRBD1 identical over 8 bases. Losses at the gene ends were 8 bases for V and 5 bases for J; bases not matched to a gene: 8. The germline V gene encodes CDR1 SNHLY and CDR2 FYNNEI. CDR3 length: 13 residues. Here the CDR3 DNA reads TGTGCCAGCGGGGGACAGGAGAGCAACGAGCAGTACTTC. Translating gives CASGGQESNEQYF.

The chain recombines TRBV20-1 with TRBJ1-4, with D unresolved. Trimming removed 0 bases at V and 6 bases at J, with 11 bases between. This CDR3 contains 14 residues. Germline loops: CDR1 DFQATT, CDR2 SNEGSKA (reference sequence). The CDR3 DNA follows: TGCAGTGCTAGAGATGGGTCGTTAGATGAAAAACTGTTTTTT. Protein: CSARDGSLDEKLFF.

J is TRBJ2-6 and V is TRBV5-1; D unresolved. V dropped 6 bases and J dropped 4 bases, with 11 bases sitting between them. CDR1 is SGHRS and CDR2 is YFSETQ in the germline V gene. This CDR3 is 14 amino acids long. The CDR3 spells CASKGVAGANVLTF. The CDR3 DNA follows: TGCGCCAGCAAAGGTGTTGCGGGGGCCAACGTCCTGACTTTC.